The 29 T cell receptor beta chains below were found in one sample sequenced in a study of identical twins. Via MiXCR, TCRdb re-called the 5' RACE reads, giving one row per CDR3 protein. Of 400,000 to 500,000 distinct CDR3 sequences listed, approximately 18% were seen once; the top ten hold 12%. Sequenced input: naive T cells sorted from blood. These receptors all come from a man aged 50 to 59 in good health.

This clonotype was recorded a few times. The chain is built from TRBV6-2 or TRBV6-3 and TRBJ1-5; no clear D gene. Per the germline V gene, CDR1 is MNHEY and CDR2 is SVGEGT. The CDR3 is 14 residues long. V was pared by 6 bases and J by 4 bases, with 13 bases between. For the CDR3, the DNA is TGTGCCAGCAGCCGTAACAGTGGGAATCAGCCCCAGCATTTT. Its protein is CASSRNSGNQPQHF.

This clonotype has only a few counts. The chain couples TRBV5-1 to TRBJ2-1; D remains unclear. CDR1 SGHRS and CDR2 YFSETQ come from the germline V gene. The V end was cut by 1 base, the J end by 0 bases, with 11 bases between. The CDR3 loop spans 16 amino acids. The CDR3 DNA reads TGCGCCAGCAGCTTGCTGACGGGTAGCTCCTACAATGAGCAGTTCTTC. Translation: CASSLLTGSSYNEQFF.

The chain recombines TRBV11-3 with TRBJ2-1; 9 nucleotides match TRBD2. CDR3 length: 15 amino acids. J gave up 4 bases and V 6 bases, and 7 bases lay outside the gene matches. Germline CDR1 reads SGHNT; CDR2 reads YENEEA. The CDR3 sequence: CASSSRTSDYNEQFF. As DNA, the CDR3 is TGTGCCAGCAGTTCTAGGACTAGCGATTACAATGAGCAGTTCTTC.

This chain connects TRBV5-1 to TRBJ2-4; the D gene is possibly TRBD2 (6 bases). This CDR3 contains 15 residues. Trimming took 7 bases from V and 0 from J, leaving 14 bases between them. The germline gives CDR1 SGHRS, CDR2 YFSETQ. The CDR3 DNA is TGCGCCAGCCCCGGGGGAGAACTAGCCAAAAACATTCAGTACTTC. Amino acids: CASPGGELAKNIQYF.

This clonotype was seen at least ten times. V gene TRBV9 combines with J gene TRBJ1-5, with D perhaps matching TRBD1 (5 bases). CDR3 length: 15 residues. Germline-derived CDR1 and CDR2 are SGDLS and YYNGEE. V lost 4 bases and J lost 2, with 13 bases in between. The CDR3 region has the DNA TGTGCCAGCAGCCGGGGGACGGGCCGCAATCAGCCCCAGCATTTT. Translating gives CASSRGTGRNQPQHF.

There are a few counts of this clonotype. The CDR3 protein is CASSSAGLGGDEQFF. The CDR3 region has the DNA TGTGCCAGCAGCTCCGCGGGCCTGGGGGGTGATGAGCAGTTCTTC. This chain joins TRBV7-6 and TRBJ2-1; tentative D call: TRBD2 (6 bases). The CDR3 sequence is 15 residues long. Germline values: CDR1 SGHVS, CDR2 FNYEAQ. V was cut by 4 bases and J by 8 bases, with 18 bases left in between.

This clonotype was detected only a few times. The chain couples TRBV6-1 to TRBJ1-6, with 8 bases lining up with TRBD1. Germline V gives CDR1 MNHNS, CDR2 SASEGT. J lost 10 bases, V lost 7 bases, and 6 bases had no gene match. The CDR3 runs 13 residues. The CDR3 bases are TGTGCCAGCATGGGACAGGATCTGTCACCCCTCCACTTT. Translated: CASMGQDLSPLHF.

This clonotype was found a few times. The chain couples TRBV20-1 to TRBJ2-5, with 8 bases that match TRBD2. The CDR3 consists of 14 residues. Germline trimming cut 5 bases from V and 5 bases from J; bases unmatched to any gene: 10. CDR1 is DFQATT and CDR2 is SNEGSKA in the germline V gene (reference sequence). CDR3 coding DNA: TGCAGTGCTCGGGCCAGAGCGGGAGTGGAGACCCAGTACTTC. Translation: CSARARAGVETQYF.

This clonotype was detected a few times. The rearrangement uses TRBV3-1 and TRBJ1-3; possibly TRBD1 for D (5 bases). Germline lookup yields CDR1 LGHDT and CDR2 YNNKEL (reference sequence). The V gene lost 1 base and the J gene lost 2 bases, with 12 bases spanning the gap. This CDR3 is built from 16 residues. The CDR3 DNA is TGTGCCAGCAGCCAAGCAACCGGGACGGCTGGAAACACCATATATTTT. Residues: CASSQATGTAGNTIYF. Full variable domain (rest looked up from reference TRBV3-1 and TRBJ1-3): DTAVSQTPKYLVTQMGNDKSIKCEQNLGHDTMYWYKQDSKKFLKIMFSYNNKELIINETVPNRFSPKSPDKAHLNLHINSLELGDSAVYFCASSQATGTAGNTIYFGEGSWLTVV.

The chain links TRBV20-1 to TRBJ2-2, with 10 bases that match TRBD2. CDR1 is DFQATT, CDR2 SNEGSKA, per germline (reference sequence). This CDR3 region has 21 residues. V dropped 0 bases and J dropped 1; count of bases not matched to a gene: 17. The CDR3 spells CSARDSGLAAPVRGNTGELFF. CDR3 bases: TGCAGTGCTAGAGATTCCGGACTAGCGGCCCCAGTGCGAGGGAACACCGGGGAGCTGTTTTTT.

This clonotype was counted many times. Here the CDR3 reads CASTFTWGRTDTQYF. For the CDR3, the DNA is TGTGCCAGCACCTTTACGTGGGGAAGGACAGATACGCAGTATTTT. This chain links TRBV12-3 or TRBV12-4 with TRBJ2-3, with no clear D. This CDR3 is built from 15 residues. V dropped 7 bases and J dropped 3 bases, with 17 bases sitting between them.

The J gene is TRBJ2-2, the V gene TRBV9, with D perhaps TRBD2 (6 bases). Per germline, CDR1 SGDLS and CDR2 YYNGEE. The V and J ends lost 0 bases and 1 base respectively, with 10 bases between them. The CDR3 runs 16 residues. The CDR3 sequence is CASSVELAMNTGELFF. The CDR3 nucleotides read TGTGCCAGCAGCGTAGAACTAGCAATGAACACCGGGGAGCTGTTTTTT.

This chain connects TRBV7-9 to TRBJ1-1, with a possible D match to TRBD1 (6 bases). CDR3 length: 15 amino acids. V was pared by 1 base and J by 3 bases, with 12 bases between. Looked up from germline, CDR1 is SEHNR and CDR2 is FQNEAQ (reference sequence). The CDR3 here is CASSLGGGRDTEAFF. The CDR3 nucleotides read TGTGCCAGCAGCTTAGGAGGGGGAAGGGACACTGAAGCTTTCTTT.

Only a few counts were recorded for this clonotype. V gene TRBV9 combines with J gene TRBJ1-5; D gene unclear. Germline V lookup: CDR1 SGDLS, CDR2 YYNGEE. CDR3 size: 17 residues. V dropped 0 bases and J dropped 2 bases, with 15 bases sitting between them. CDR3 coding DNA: TGTGCCAGCAGCGTAGTAAGAGGTCTGGCATGCAATCAGCCCCAGCATTTT. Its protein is CASSVVRGLACNQPQHF.

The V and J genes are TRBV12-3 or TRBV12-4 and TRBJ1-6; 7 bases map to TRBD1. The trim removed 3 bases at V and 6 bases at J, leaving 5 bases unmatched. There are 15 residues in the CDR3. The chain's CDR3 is CASSFLGQLNSPLHF. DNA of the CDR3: TGTGCCAGCAGTTTTCTGGGACAGCTTAATTCACCCCTCCACTTT.

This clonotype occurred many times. The CDR3 here is CSAAGEETQYF. CDR3 coding DNA: TGCAGCGCTGCCGGGGAAGAGACCCAGTACTTC. V is TRBV29-1 and J is TRBJ2-5; tentatively, D is TRBD2 (5 bases). V lost 7 bases and J lost 3, with 9 bases in between. Germline V gene sequence: CDR1 SQVTM, CDR2 ANQGSEA. CDR3 size: 11 residues.

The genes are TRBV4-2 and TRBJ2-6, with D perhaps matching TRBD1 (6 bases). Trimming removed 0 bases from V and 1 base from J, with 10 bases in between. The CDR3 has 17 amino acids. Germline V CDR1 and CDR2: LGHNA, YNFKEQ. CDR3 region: CASSQEVTGSGANVLTF. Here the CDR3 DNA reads TGTGCCAGCAGCCAAGAGGTCACAGGGTCTGGGGCCAACGTCCTGACTTTC.

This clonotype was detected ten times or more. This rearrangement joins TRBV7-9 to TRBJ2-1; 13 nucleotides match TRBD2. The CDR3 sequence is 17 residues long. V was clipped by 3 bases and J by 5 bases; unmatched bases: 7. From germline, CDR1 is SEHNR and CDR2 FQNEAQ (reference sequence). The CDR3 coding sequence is TGTGCCAGCAGCTTTCTACTAGCGGGAGGGGTCAACAATGAGCAGTTCTTC. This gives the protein CASSFLLAGGVNNEQFF. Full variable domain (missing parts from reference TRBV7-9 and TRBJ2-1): DTGVSQNPRHKITKRGQNVTFRCDPISEHNRLYWYRQTLGQGPEFLTYFQNEAQLEKSRLLSDRFSAERPKGSFSTLEIQRTEQGDSAMYLCASSFLLAGGVNNEQFFGPGTRLTVL.

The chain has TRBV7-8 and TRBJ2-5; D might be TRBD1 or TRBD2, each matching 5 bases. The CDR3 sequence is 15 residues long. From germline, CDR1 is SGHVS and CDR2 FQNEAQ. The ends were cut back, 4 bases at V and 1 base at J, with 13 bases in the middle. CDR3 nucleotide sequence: TGTGCCAGCAGCTACGGGACGGGCTTCCAAGAGACCCAGTACTTC. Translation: CASSYGTGFQETQYF.

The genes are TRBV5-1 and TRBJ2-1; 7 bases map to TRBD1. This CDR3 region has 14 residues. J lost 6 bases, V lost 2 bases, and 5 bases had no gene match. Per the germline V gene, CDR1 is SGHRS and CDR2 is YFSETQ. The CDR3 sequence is CASSLRTGGNEQFF. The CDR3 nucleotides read TGCGCCAGCAGCTTACGGACAGGAGGCAATGAGCAGTTCTTC.

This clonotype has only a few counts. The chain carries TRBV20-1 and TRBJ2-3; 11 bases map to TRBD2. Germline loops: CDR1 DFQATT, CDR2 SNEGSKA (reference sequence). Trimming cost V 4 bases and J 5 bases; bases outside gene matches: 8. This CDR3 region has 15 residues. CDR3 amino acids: CSATTTSGGEDTQYF. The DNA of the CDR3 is TGCAGTGCTACGACTACTAGCGGGGGAGAAGATACGCAGTATTTT.

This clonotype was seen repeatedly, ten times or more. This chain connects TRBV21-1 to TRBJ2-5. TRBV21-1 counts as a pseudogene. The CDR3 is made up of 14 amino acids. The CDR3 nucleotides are TGTGCCAGCAGCAAAGATGGTAGCAAAGAGACCCAGTACTTC. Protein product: CASSKDGSKETQYF.

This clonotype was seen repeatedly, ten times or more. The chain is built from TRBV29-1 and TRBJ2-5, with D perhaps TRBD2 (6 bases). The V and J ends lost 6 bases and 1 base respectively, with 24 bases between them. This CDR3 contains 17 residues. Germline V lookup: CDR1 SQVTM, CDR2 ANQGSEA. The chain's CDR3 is CSVDGLVTSLSQETQYF. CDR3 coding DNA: TGCAGCGTCGATGGCCTCGTGACTAGTCTTTCCCAAGAGACCCAGTACTTC.

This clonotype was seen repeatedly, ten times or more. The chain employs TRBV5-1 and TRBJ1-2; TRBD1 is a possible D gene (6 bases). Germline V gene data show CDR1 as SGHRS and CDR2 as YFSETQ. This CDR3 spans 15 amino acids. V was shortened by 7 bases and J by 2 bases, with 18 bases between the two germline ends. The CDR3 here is CASRRTARGNYGYTF. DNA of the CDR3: TGCGCCAGCCGACGGACAGCCAGAGGGAACTATGGCTACACCTTC.

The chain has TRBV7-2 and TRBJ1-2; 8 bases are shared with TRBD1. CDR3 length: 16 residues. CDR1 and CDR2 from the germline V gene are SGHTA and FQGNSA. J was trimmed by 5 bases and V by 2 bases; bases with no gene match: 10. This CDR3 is CASSLSGQGGVYGYTF. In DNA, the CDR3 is TGTGCCAGCAGCTTAAGTGGACAGGGAGGGGTGTATGGCTACACCTTC.

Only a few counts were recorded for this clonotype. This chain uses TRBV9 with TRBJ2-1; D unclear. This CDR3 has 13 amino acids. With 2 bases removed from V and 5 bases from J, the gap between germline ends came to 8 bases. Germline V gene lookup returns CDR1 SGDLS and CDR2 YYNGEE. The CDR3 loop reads CASSVNLDNEQFF. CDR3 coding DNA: TGTGCCAGCAGCGTGAATCTGGACAATGAGCAGTTCTTC. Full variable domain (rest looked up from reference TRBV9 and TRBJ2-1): DSGVTQTPKHLITATGQRVTLRCSPRSGDLSVYWYQQSLDQGLQFLIQYYNGEERAKGNILERFSAQQFPDLHSELNLSSLELGDSALYFCASSVNLDNEQFFGPGTRLTVL.

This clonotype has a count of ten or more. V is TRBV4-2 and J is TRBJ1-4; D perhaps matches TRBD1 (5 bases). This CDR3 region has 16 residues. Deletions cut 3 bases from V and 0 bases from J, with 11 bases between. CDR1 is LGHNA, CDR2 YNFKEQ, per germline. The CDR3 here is CASSQNQGATNEKLFF. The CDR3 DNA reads TGTGCCAGCAGCCAGAACCAGGGAGCAACTAATGAAAAACTGTTTTTT.

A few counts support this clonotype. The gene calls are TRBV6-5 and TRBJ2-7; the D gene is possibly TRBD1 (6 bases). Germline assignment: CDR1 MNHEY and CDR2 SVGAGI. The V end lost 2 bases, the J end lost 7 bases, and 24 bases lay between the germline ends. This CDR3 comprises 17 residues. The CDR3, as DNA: TGTGCCAGCAGTTACAGAAGCCCCGGACAGCTACGAGTTGAGCAGTACTTC. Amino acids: CASSYRSPGQLRVEQYF.

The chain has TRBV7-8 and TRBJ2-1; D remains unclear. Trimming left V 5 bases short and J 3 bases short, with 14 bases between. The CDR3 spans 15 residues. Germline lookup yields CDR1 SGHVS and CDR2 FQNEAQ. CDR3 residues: CASSPVLGNYNEQFF. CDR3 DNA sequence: TGTGCCAGCAGCCCCGTACTTGGGAACTACAATGAGCAGTTCTTC.